Below are 30 T cell receptor beta chains sequenced from a single sample in a study of CD8+ T cells in alopecia areata. Treatment denoted: oral pan-JAK inhibitor, 5-10 mg twice daily. Extracted from the samples, RNA was reverse transcribed into cDNA to serve as the sequencing template. The assay was immunoSEQ multiplex PCR, and TCRdb's table has in-frame clones only and misses some. This sample yields approximately 280,000 clones, of which 55% to 75% are seen a single time; under 2% belongs to the top ten. Specimen: CD4+ T cells sorted from blood, collected at week 24, from a patient treated with tofacitinib. These receptor sequences come from a human donor with alopecia areata.

The CDR3 sequence is CASSLGNEQYF. CDR3 coding DNA: TGTGCCAGCAGTTTGGGGAACGAGCAGTACTTC. The chain links TRBV28 to TRBJ2-7; D uncertain. CDR3 size: 11 residues. CDR1 is MDHEN, CDR2 SYDVKM, per germline. V lost 3 bases, J lost 5 bases, and 5 bases lay in between.

This clone was counted a single time. V gene TRBV29-1 combines with J gene TRBJ2-7; D might be TRBD1 or TRBD2, each matching 5 bases. CDR1 is SQVTM and CDR2 is ANQGSEA in the germline V gene. The V end lost 7 bases, the J end lost 2 bases, and 18 bases lay between the germline ends. The CDR3 sequence is 14 residues long. The CDR3 DNA reads TGCAGCGCTATTGTACCGGGACGGCCCTACGAGCAGTACTTC. It yields the protein CSAIVPGRPYEQYF.

The V and J genes are TRBV29-1 and TRBJ2-5, with 11 bases fitting TRBD2. Germline V lookup: CDR1 SQVTM, CDR2 ANQGSEA. CDR3 length: 14 amino acids. V lost 4 bases to trimming and J lost 3 bases; unmatched junction nucleotides: 4. Written as DNA, the CDR3 is TGCAGCGTTGGAGTAGCGGGGGGGAAAGAGACCCAGTACTTC. This gives the protein CSVGVAGGKETQYF.

This clone has only a few counts. The V call is TRBV29-1, the J call TRBJ1-6; D unclear. V was clipped by 5 bases and J by 9 bases, with 20 bases between them. Germline-derived CDR1 and CDR2 are SQVTM and ANQGSEA. The CDR3 consists of 15 residues. The CDR3 loop is CSVPPGPRNSSPLHF. The CDR3 nucleotides read TGCAGCGTTCCACCCGGGCCTAGGAATAGTTCACCCCTCCACTTT.

This chain links TRBV29-1 with TRBJ2-5, with 7 bases fitting TRBD2. Trimming cost V 6 bases and J 3 bases; bases outside gene matches: 10. Per the germline V gene, CDR1 is SQVTM and CDR2 is ANQGSEA. CDR3 length: 14 amino acids. CDR3 sequence: CSVNPRGGEETQYF. In DNA, the CDR3 is TGCAGCGTGAATCCGCGGGGAGGGGAAGAGACCCAGTACTTC. Variable domain in full (rest from reference TRBV29-1 and TRBJ2-5): SAVISQKPSRDICQRGTSLTIQCQVDSQVTMMFWYRQQPGQSLTLIATANQGSEATYESGFVIDKFPISRPNLTFSTLTVSNMSPEDSSIYLCSVNPRGGEETQYFGPGTRLLVL.

The V call is TRBV27, the J call TRBJ1-5; D is unclear. With 7 bases removed from V and 9 bases from J, the gap between germline ends came to 22 bases. The CDR3 covers 15 residues. CDR1 is MNHEY and CDR2 is SMNVEV in the germline V gene (reference sequence). CDR3 residues: CASMGLGKGFRPQHF. CDR3 sequence (DNA): TGTGCCAGCATGGGGTTAGGGAAAGGTTTTCGGCCCCAGCATTTT.

The chain has TRBV11-1 and TRBJ2-3; 9 nucleotides match TRBD1. The junction had 8 bases not matched to a gene; V was cut back by 6 bases and J by 7 bases. The length of the CDR3 is 14 residues. Germline CDR1 is SGHAT and CDR2 is FQDESV (reference sequence). The CDR3 bases are TGTGCCAGCAGTTATTCAAACAGGGGGCATACGCAGTATTTT. It yields the protein CASSYSNRGHTQYF.

In this sample, this clone turned up a few times. The chain joins TRBV4-1 to TRBJ1-2; 7 nucleotides align to TRBD1. This CDR3 spans 14 amino acids. From germline, CDR1 is MGHRA and CDR2 YSYEKL. V shed 5 bases, J shed 8 bases, and the junction held 11 bases outside the gene matches. CDR3 DNA sequence: TGCGCCAGCAGCAACGAGGGGACAGCTCCCGGCTACACCTTC. Residues: CASSNEGTAPGYTF.

This clone has just one count. V is TRBV30 and J is TRBJ1-5, with D perhaps matching TRBD1 (6 bases). The length of the CDR3 is 13 residues. Germline V lookup: CDR1 GTSNPN, CDR2 SVGIG (reference sequence). Deletions cut 2 bases from V and 7 bases from J, with 12 bases between. The CDR3 sequence: CAWSPGEVQPQHF. The CDR3 DNA is TGTGCCTGGAGTCCAGGGGAGGTCCAGCCCCAGCATTTT.

This clone was seen a few times. The V call is TRBV28, the J call TRBJ1-5; no clear D gene. The CDR3 consists of 14 residues. Germline V gene lookup returns CDR1 MDHEN and CDR2 SYDVKM. Trimming took 5 bases from V and 4 from J, leaving 12 bases between them. CDR3 in amino acids: CASSPGGRNQPQHF. The DNA for the CDR3 is TGTGCCAGCAGTCCCGGCGGTCGAAATCAGCCCCAGCATTTT.

This clone came up once. The chain uses TRBV6-5 and TRBJ2-5; possibly TRBD1 or TRBD2 for D (5 bases each). The ends were cut back, 6 bases at V and 5 bases at J, with 16 bases in the middle. From germline, CDR1 is MNHEY and CDR2 SVGAGI. This CDR3 comprises 14 residues. The CDR3 region has the DNA TGTGCCAGCAGCCCCCGGACGGGGCGGGAGACCCAGTACTTC. Translating it yields CASSPRTGRETQYF.

This clone was counted between two and nine times. As DNA, the CDR3 is TGTGCCAGAAGTCTGGGGTTAAGCAATCAGCCCCAGCATTTT. Its translation: CARSLGLSNQPQHF. The rearrangement links TRBV27 to TRBJ1-5; the D is unclear. V gave up 9 bases and J gave up 1 base, with 13 bases separating them. The germline V gene encodes CDR1 MNHEY and CDR2 SMNVEV (reference sequence). CDR3 length equals 14 residues.

V is TRBV7-9 and J is TRBJ2-3, with 10 bases aligning to TRBD2. J was trimmed by 1 base and V by 5 bases; bases with no gene match: 6. This CDR3 is built from 16 residues. Germline V gives CDR1 SEHNR, CDR2 FQNEAQ (reference sequence). This chain's CDR3 is CASSPVSGGGTDTQYF. The CDR3 DNA is TGTGCCAGCAGCCCAGTCAGCGGGGGGGGCACAGATACGCAGTATTTT.

This rearrangement joins TRBV11-2 to TRBJ2-7; tentative D call: TRBD2 (7 bases). The V gene lost 5 bases and the J gene lost 4 bases, with 15 bases spanning the gap. Germline assignment: CDR1 SGHAT and CDR2 FQNNGV. The CDR3 length is 14 residues. The CDR3 DNA reads as TGTGCCAGCAGCCCCGTACGGGGGGCGTACGAGCAGTACTTC. Translation: CASSPVRGAYEQYF.

CDR3 sequence: CASSRRAAFATNEKLFF. The CDR3 coding sequence is TGCGCCAGCAGCCGGAGGGCCGCGTTTGCAACTAATGAAAAACTGTTTTTT. The V call is TRBV4-1, the J call TRBJ1-4; no clear D. This CDR3 has 17 amino acids. Germline CDR1 is MGHRA and CDR2 is YSYEKL. Trimming took off 4 bases at V and 0 bases at J, with 15 bases between the two ends.

This clone was observed a few times. The chain carries TRBV28 and TRBJ1-2; a possible D gene is TRBD1 (6 bases). The CDR3 has 13 residues. Looked up from germline, CDR1 is MDHEN and CDR2 is SYDVKM. Trimming shortened V by 7 bases and J by 2 bases, and 11 bases separated the two germline ends. The DNA for the CDR3 is TGTGCCAGCAATTATGGACAGAACTATGGCTACACCTTC. This gives the protein CASNYGQNYGYTF.

V and J are TRBV5-1 and TRBJ2-2; tentative D call: TRBD1 (6 bases). The CDR3 totals 15 residues. Trimming removed 3 bases at V and 1 base at J, with 10 bases between. The germline CDR1 and CDR2 sequences are SGHRS and YFSETQ. This CDR3 is CASSYDRQNTGELFF. The CDR3 DNA is TGCGCCAGCAGCTACGACAGGCAGAACACCGGGGAGCTGTTTTTT.

V and J are TRBV7-2 and TRBJ2-1, with TRBD2 as a possible D gene (6 bases). The germline V gene has CDR1 SGHTA and CDR2 FQGNSA. Trimming stripped 5 bases from V and 0 bases from J, with 14 bases between. The CDR3 contains 16 residues. The CDR3 DNA reads as TGTGCCAGCAGCGCCTTCGGCGGGATCTCCTACAATGAGCAGTTCTTC. It specifies CASSAFGGISYNEQFF. Drawing the rest from reference TRBV7-2 and TRBJ2-1, the complete variable domain is GAGVSQSPSNKVTEKGKDVELRCDPISGHTALYWYRQSLGQGLEFLIYFQGNSAPDKSGLPSDRFSAERTGGSVSTLTIQRTQQEDSAVYLCASSAFGGISYNEQFFGPGTRLTVL.

This rearrangement joins TRBV19 to TRBJ1-2; TRBD1 matches 7 bases. V gave up 4 bases and J gave up 8 bases; unmatched junction bases: 7. Germline CDR1 is LNHDA and CDR2 is SQIVND (reference sequence). CDR3 length equals 13 residues. In DNA form, the CDR3 reads TGTGCCAGTAGTAGAGGGGGCGAAAGCGGCTACACCTTC. Its protein product is CASSRGGESGYTF.

The chain combines TRBV29-1 with TRBJ2-3; the D gene could be TRBD1 or TRBD2 (6 bases each). V gave up 6 bases and J gave up 5 bases, with 15 bases separating them. The germline V gene encodes CDR1 SQVTM and CDR2 ANQGSEA. The CDR3 runs 13 residues. CDR3 DNA sequence: TGCAGCGTCGGGGACGGGGGCAGAGATACGCAGTATTTT. Translated, it gives CSVGDGGRDTQYF.

The chain recombines TRBV5-4 with TRBJ2-4; D not resolved. The CDR3 runs to 14 residues. Germline V gene data show CDR1 as SGHNT and CDR2 as YYREEE (reference sequence). V lost 0 bases and J lost 0, with 4 bases in between. The chain's CDR3 is CASSLAVAKNIQYF. In nucleotides, the CDR3 is TGTGCCAGCAGCTTGGCGGTAGCCAAAAACATTCAGTACTTC. Full variable domain (outside the CDR3, taken from reference TRBV5-4 and TRBJ2-4): ETGVTQSPTHLIKTRGQQVTLRCSSQSGHNTVSWYQQALGQGPQFIFQYYREEENGRGNFPPRFSGLQFPNYSSELNVNALELDDSALYLCASSLAVAKNIQYFGAGTRLSVL.

The rearrangement joins TRBV6-1 to TRBJ2-5; maybe TRBD1 (5 bases). V was trimmed by 5 bases and J by 1 base, leaving 8 bases between them. Per germline, CDR1 MNHNS and CDR2 SASEGT. The CDR3 loop spans 13 amino acids. For the CDR3, the DNA is TGTGCCAGCAGTCGGACAAGCCAAGAGACCCAGTACTTC. The encoded protein is CASSRTSQETQYF.

The genes are TRBV25-1 and TRBJ1-3; D possibly corresponds to TRBD1 (6 bases). The germline V gene has CDR1 MGHDK and CDR2 SYGVNS. Trimming took off 5 bases at V and 3 bases at J, with 11 bases between the two ends. The CDR3 loop spans 14 amino acids. CDR3 loop: CASSTGLSGNTIYF. CDR3 bases: TGTGCCAGCAGTACAGGGTTAAGTGGAAACACCATATATTTT.

The rearrangement joins TRBV5-1 to TRBJ2-5, with TRBD2 matching over 10 bases. Germline CDR1 is SGHRS and CDR2 is YFSETQ. CDR3 length: 15 amino acids. With 5 bases clipped from V and 4 bases from J, the junction kept 8 bases outside the gene matches. CDR3: CASRTSGGVLETQYF. The DNA for the CDR3 is TGCGCCAGCAGAACGAGCGGGGGGGTCTTAGAGACCCAGTACTTC.

This clone showed up just a few times. This chain joins TRBV4-2 and TRBJ1-1; the D gene is possibly TRBD1 (5 bases). The CDR3 sequence is 16 residues long. Trimming left V 0 bases short and J 5 bases short, with 16 bases between. Germline CDR1 reads LGHNA; CDR2 reads YNFKEQ. This chain's CDR3 is CASSQDLGTIRTEAFF. The DNA of the CDR3 is TGTGCCAGCAGCCAAGATTTGGGGACTATCAGGACTGAAGCTTTCTTT.

The chain recombines TRBV29-1 with TRBJ1-3; a weak D match, TRBD1 (6 bases). The CDR3 consists of 15 residues. CDR1 and CDR2 (germline): SQVTM, ANQGSEA. Trimming left V 0 bases short and J 4 bases short, with 13 bases between. CDR3 sequence reads: CSVEDAGGYGNTIYF. Here the CDR3 DNA reads TGCAGCGTTGAAGATGCGGGGGGCTACGGAAACACCATATATTTT.

The chain carries TRBV28 and TRBJ1-1; D is possibly TRBD1 (5 bases). V gave up 7 bases and J gave up 3 bases, with 18 bases separating them. Germline CDR1 reads MDHEN; CDR2 reads SYDVKM. The CDR3 contains 15 residues. The CDR3 nucleotides are TGTGCCAGCACCCTTAACCCCGGGGGTGACACTGAAGCTTTCTTT. It encodes CASTLNPGGDTEAFF.

This chain uses TRBV5-1 with TRBJ1-1, with 7 bases identical to TRBD1. This CDR3 has 14 amino acids. CDR1 is SGHRS and CDR2 is YFSETQ in the germline V gene. V was pared by 4 bases and J by 2 bases, with 5 bases of the junction left unmatched. CDR3 region: CASSLGQANTEAFF. In DNA, the CDR3 is TGCGCCAGCAGCCTAGGACAGGCAAACACTGAAGCTTTCTTT.

This clone was counted between two and nine times. The chain uses TRBV6-5 and TRBJ2-1, with 12 bases lining up with TRBD1. CDR3 length: 14 amino acids. Trimming took 7 bases from V and 7 from J; bases not matched to a gene: 5. Germline CDR1 MNHEY, CDR2 SVGAGI. The DNA of the CDR3 is TGTGCCAGCAAAAGGGACAGGGGGCTTAATGAGCAGTTCTTC. It yields the protein CASKRDRGLNEQFF.

V is TRBV30 and J is TRBJ2-6; D tentatively fits TRBD1 or TRBD2 (5 bases each). V lost 8 bases to trimming and J lost 0 bases, with 17 bases between them. The CDR3 extends over 16 amino acids. The germline gives CDR1 GTSNPN, CDR2 SVGIG (reference sequence). The CDR3 nucleotides are TGTGCCCACGGGGACGGTCTTGTCTCTGGGGCCAACGTCCTGACTTTC. As protein: CAHGDGLVSGANVLTF.